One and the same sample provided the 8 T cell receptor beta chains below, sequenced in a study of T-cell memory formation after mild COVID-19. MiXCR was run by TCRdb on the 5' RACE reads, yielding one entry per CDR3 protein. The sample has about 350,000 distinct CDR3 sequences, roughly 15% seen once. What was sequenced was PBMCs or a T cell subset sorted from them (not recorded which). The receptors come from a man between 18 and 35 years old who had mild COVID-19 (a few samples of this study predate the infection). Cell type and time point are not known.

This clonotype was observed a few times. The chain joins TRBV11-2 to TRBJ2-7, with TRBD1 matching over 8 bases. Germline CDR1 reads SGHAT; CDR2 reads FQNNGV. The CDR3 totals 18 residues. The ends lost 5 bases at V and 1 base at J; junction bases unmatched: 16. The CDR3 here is CASSLGRATGDRSYEQYV. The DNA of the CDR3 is TGTGCCAGCAGCCTGGGAAGAGCTACAGGGGACAGGTCCTACGAGCAGTACGTC.

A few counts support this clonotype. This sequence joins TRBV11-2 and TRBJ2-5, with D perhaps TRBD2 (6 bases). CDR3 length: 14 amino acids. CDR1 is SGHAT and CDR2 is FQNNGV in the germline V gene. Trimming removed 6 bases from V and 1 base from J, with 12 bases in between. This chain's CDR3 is CASSPRLGQETQYF. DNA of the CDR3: TGTGCCAGCAGTCCTCGACTAGGCCAAGAGACCCAGTACTTC.

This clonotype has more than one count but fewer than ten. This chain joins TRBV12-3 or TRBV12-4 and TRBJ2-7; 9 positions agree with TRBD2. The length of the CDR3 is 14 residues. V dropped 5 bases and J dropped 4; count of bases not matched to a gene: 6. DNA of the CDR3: TGTGCCAGCAGTCGCGCGGGGGGGACGTACGAGCAGTACTTC. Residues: CASSRAGGTYEQYF.

The CDR3 bases are TGTGCCCCAAAGGAGGAGATACACTATGGCTACACCTTC. This encodes CAPKEEIHYGYTF. The rearrangement joins TRBV6-2 or TRBV6-3 to TRBJ1-2, with D unresolved. V dropped 11 bases and J dropped 3 bases, with 16 bases sitting between them. The CDR3 has 13 residues. Germline V gene lookup returns CDR1 MNHEY and CDR2 SVGEGT.

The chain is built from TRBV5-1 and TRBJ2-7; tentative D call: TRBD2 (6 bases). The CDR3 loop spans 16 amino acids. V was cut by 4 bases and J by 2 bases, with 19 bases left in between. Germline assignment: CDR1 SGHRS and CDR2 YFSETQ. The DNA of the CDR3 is TGCGCCAGCAGCGTGGGACGGGGTAGCGGTACCTACGAGCAGTACTTC. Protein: CASSVGRGSGTYEQYF.

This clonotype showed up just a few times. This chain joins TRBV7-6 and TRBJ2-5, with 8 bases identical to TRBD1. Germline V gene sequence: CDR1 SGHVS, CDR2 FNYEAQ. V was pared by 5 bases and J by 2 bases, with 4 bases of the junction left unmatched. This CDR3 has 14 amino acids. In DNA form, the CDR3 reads TGTGCCAGCAGCCCGTGGACAGGGCAAGAGACCCAGTACTTC. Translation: CASSPWTGQETQYF.

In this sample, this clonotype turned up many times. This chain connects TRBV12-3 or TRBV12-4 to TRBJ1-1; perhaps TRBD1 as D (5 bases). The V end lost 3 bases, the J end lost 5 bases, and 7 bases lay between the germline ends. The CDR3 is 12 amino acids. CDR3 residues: CASSFWGTEAFF. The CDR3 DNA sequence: TGTGCCAGCAGTTTTTGGGGGACTGAAGCTTTCTTT.

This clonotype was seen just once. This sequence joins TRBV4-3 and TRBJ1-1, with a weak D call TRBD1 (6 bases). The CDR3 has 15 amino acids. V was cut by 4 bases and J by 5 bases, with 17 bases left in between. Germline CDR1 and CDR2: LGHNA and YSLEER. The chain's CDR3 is CASSRARGRGTEAFF. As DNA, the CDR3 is TGCGCCAGCAGCCGGGCGAGGGGCAGGGGAACTGAAGCTTTCTTT.